A selection of T cell receptor beta chains follows, all from one sample in a study of control samples from healthy donors and cancer patients. The protocol was immunoSEQ multiplex PCR, while the TCRdb copy is restricted to in-frame clones and leaves out a portion. The sample has 75,000 to 95,000 clones, 84% seen once. Sample: PBMCs. These receptors came from an older man with lung cancer. Each CDR3 is given with its conserved first and last residue. D genes are given only for firm matches. Clone size appears in some rows only: once, few, many, or a class for an expanded clone.

>TRBV7-9|.|TRBJ2-1|TRBD2
CASSFGRNEQFF
TGTGCCAGCAGTTTCGGGAGGAATGAGCAGTTCTTC
>TRBV5-1|.|TRBJ1-4|TRBD1
CASSLTGQGETNEKLFF
TGCGCCAGCAGCTTGACGGGACAGGGGGAAACTAATGAAAAACTGTTTTTT
>TRBV10-3|.|TRBJ1-4|.
CAISGGSELFF
TGTGCCATCAGTGGAGGGTCGGAACTGTTTTTT
>TRBV11-2|.|TRBJ2-3|.
CASSPSDTQYF
TGTGCCAGCAGCCCCTCAGATACGCAGTATTTT
>TRBV12-5|.|TRBJ2-3|.
CASGKGLTNTDTQYF
TGTGCTAGTGGTAAGGGCCTTACAAACACAGATACGCAGTATTTT
>TRBV19|.|TRBJ2-3|.
CASMGGTDTQYF
TGTGCCAGTATGGGGGGCACAGATACGCAGTATTTT
>TRBV18|.|TRBJ1-2|.
CASSPRGNYGYTF
TGTGCCAGCTCCCCGCGGGGAAACTATGGCTACACCTTC
>TRBV13|.|TRBJ2-5|.
CASSIAQETQYF
TGTGCCAGCAGTATAGCGCAAGAGACCCAGTACTTC
>TRBV6-5|once|TRBJ1-1|.
CASARGGSLNTEAFF
TGTGCCAGCGCGAGGGGGGGCAGTCTGAACACTGAAGCTTTCTTT
>TRBV5-1|.|TRBJ2-2|TRBD1
CASSLLGDRQNTGELFF
TGCGCCAGCAGCTTGTTAGGGGACAGACAAAACACCGGGGAGCTGTTTTTT
>TRBV9|.|TRBJ1-1|.
CASSVTGRSTEAFF
TGTGCCAGCAGCGTCACAGGGAGGTCCACTGAAGCTTTCTTT